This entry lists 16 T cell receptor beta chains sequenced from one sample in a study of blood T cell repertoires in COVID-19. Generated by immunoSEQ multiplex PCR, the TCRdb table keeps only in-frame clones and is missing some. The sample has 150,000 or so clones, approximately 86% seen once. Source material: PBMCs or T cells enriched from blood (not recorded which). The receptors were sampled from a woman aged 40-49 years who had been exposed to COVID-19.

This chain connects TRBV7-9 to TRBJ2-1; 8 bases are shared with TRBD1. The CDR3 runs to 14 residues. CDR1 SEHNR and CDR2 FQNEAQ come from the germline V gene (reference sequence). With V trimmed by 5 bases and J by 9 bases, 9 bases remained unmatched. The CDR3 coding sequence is TGTGCCAGCAGCCCTGGACAGGGTTTAGGTGAGCAGTTCTTC. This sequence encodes CASSPGQGLGEQFF. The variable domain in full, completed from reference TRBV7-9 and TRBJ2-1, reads DTGVSQNPRHKITKRGQNVTFRCDPISEHNRLYWYRQTLGQGPEFLTYFQNEAQLEKSRLLSDRFSAERPKGSFSTLEIQRTEQGDSAMYLCASSPGQGLGEQFFGPGTRLTVL.

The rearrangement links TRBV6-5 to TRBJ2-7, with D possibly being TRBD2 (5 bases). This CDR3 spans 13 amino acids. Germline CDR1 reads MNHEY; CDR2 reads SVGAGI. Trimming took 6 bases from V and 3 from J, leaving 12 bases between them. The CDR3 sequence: CASRLEDRYEQYF. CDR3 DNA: TGTGCCAGCAGGCTGGAGGACCGCTACGAGCAGTACTTC.

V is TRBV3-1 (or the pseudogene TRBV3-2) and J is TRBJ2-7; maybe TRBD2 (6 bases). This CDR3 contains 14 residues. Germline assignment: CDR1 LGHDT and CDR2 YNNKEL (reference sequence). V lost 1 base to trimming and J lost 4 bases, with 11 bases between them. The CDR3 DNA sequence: TGTGCCAGCAGCCAAGCCCTCGGGGGATACGAGCAGTACTTC. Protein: CASSQALGGYEQYF.

As DNA, the CDR3 is TGTGCCAGCACCACGGACAGCAGGTACCAAGAGACCCAGTACTTC. It yields the protein CASTTDSRYQETQYF. The chain uses TRBV2 and TRBJ2-5, with D possibly TRBD1 on 6 matching bases. CDR1 is SNHLY, CDR2 FYNNEI, per germline. V was trimmed by 7 bases and J by 0 bases, leaving 15 bases between them. The CDR3 runs to 15 residues.

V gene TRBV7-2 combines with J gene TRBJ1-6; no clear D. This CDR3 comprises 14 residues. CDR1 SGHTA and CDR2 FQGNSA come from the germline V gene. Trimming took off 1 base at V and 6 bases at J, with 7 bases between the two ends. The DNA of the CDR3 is TGTGCCAGCAGCTTAGATGTCGGTAATTCACCCCTCCACTTT. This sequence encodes CASSLDVGNSPLHF.

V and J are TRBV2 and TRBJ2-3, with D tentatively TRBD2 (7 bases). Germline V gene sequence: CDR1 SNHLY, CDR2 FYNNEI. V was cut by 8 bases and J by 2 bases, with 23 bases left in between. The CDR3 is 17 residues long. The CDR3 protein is CASRKGGQIGFTDTQYF. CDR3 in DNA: TGTGCCAGCCGAAAGGGGGGGCAAATAGGGTTCACAGATACGCAGTATTTT.

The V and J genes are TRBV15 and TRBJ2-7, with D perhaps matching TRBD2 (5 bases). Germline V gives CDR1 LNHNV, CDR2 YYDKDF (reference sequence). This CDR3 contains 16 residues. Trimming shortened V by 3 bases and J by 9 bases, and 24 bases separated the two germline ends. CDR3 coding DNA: TGTGCCACCAGCAGCCGCCGCGGGTTTGCCTCTTTTGTGCAGTACTTC. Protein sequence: CATSSRRGFASFVQYF.

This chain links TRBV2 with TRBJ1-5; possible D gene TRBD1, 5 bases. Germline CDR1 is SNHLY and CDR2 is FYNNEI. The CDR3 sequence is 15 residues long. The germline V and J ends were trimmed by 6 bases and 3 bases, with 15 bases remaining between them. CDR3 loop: CASRMDTYPNQPQHF. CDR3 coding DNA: TGTGCCAGCAGGATGGACACTTACCCCAATCAGCCCCAGCATTTT.

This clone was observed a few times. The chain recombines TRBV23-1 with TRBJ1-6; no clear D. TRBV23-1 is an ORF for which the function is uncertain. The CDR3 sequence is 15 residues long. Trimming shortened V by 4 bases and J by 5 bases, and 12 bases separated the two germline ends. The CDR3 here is CASSPSPEDNSPLHF. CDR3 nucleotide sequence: TGCGCCAGCAGTCCTTCACCAGAGGATAATTCACCCCTCCACTTT.

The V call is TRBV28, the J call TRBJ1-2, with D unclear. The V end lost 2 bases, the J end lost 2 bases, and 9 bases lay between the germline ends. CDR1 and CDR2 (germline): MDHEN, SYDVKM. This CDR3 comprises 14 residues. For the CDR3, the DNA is TGTGCCAGCAGTTTAGTCAGTTCAAACTATGGCTACACCTTC. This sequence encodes CASSLVSSNYGYTF.

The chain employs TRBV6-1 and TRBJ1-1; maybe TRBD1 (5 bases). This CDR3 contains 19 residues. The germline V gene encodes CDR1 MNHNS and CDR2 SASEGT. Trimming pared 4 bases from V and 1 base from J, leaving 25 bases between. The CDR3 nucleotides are TGTGCCAGCAGTGCCCTCGGGGGGTATTTAGGGAGGGCGAACACTGAAGCTTTCTTT. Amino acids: CASSALGGYLGRANTEAFF.

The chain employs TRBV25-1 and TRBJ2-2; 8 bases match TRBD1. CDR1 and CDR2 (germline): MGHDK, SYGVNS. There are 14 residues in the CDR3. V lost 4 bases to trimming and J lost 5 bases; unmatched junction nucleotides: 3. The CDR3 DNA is TGTGCCAGCAGTGGAACAGGGGGTACCGGGGAGCTGTTTTTT. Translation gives CASSGTGGTGELFF.

The CDR3: CASSYSNSPNNEQFF. The DNA for the CDR3 is TGTGCCAGCAGTTACTCGAATAGTCCTAACAATGAGCAGTTCTTC. The chain has TRBV6-5 and TRBJ2-1; D call uncertain. V was shortened by 0 bases and J by 5 bases, with 11 bases between the two germline ends. CDR1 and CDR2 from the germline V gene are MNHEY and SVGAGI. The CDR3 runs to 15 residues.

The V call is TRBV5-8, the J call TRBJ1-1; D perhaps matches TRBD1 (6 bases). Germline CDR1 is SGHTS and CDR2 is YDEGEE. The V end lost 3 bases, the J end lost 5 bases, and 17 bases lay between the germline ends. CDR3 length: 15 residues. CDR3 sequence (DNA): TGTGCCAGCAGCTCGTTGGGGGGGCGCATTACTGAAGCTTTCTTT. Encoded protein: CASSSLGGRITEAFF.

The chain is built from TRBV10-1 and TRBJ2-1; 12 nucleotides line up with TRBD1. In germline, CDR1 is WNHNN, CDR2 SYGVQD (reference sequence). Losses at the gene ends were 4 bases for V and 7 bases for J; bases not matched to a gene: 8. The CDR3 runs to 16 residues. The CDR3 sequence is CASSGVGTGGRNEQFF. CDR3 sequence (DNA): TGCGCCAGCAGTGGCGTCGGGACAGGGGGCAGGAATGAGCAGTTCTTC.

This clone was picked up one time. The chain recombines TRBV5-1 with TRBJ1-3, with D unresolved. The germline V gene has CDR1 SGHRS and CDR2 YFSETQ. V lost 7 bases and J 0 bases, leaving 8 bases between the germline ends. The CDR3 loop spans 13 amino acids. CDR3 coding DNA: TGCGCCAGCGCTAGCATCTCTGGAAACACCATATATTTT. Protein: CASASISGNTIYF.